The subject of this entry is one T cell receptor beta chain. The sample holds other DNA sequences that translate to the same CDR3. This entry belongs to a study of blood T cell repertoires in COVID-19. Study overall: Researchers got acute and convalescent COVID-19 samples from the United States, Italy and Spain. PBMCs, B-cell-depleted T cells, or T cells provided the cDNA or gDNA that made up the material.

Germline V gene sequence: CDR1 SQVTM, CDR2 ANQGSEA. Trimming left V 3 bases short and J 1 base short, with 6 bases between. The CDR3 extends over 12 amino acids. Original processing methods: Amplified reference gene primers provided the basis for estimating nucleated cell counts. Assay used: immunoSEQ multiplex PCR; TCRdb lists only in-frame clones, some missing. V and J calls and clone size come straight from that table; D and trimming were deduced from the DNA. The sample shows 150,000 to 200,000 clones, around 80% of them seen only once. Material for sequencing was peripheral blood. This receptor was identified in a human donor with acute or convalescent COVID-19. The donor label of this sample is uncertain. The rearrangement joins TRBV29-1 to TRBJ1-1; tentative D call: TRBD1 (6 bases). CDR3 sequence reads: CSVDRGNTEAFF. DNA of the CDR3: TGCAGCGTTGACAGGGGGAACACTGAAGCTTTCTTT.